The T cell receptor beta chain described here comes from a study of blood T cell repertoires in COVID-19. About the research overall: PBMCs, B-cell-depleted T cells, or T cells were the source of the cDNA or gDNA that made up the material.

Source study methods: How many nucleated cells were present was estimated from reference gene primer amplification. Libraries were prepared by immunoSEQ multiplex PCR; TCRdb keeps only in-frame clonotypes and omits some of them. That table furnishes V, J and clone size, whereas the DNA furnished D and trimming. Among some 370,000 clones, 90% were seen once, and the ten largest hold 6.5% to 8%. This CDR3 spans 17 amino acids. Per germline, CDR1 SGHTA and CDR2 FQGNSA. Losses at the gene ends were 2 bases for V and 0 bases for J; bases not matched to a gene: 10. The chain carries TRBV7-2 and TRBJ2-7; TRBD2 aligns across 7 bases. Source material: peripheral blood. This clonotype was sampled from a man in his late teens or twenties with active or convalescent COVID-19. CDR3 amino acids: CASSLSSGTIGSYEQYF. Here the CDR3 DNA reads TGTGCCAGCAGCTTATCCTCCGGGACTATCGGCTCCTACGAGCAGTACTTC.